This T cell receptor (beta chain) is drawn from a study of blood T cell repertoires in COVID-19. Donors were grouped by their self-reported clinical history. Trimming removed 2 bases from V and 6 bases from J; junction bases left unmatched: 12. There are 18 residues in the CDR3. Germline values: CDR1 SGHRS, CDR2 YFSETQ. Per the original methods: Counts of nucleated cells, estimated from reference gene primer amplification, were obtained. The protocol was immunoSEQ multiplex PCR, while the TCRdb copy is restricted to in-frame clones and leaves out a portion. The V and J calls and clone size come from that table; D and trimming were worked out from the DNA. The profile shows fewer than 300,000 clones, roughly 93% of them singletons.

This chain joins TRBV5-1 and TRBJ2-3; 13 bases match TRBD2. Sequencing was performed on PBMCs or T cells enriched from blood (not recorded which). The origin of this receptor is a woman aged 40 to 50 with acute COVID-19. The CDR3 loop reads CASSLNYRTSGGVDTQYF. In DNA form, the CDR3 reads TGCGCCAGCAGCTTAAACTACAGGACTAGCGGGGGTGTCGATACGCAGTATTTT.